Reported below is one T cell receptor (beta chain). The data were taken from a study of T cells expressing NK-cell markers. CDR1 is SGDLS, CDR2 YYNGEE, per germline. The CDR3 spans 15 residues. Each CDR3 protein gets one entry in TCRdb, which reprocessed the 5' RACE reads and gives no DNA. The sample table sets out hundreds of thousands of distinct CDR3 sequences. Material: blood T cells: a sorted CD56 or NKG2C T cell subset, CD4+ or CD8+ T cells, or bulk PBMC T cells (not recorded which). This receptor was obtained from a woman aged 18-70 years in good health. The V call is TRBV9, the J call TRBJ2-1; TCRdb's D gene call, TRBD2, goes unchecked for lack of DNA. The CDR3 reads CASSPTEGLFSEQFF.